Presented here are 15 T cell receptor beta chains from one specimen sequenced in a study of early T cells in non-severe SARS-CoV-2 infection. TCRdb reprocessed the 5' RACE reads with MiXCR, giving one entry per CDR3 protein. The table shows approximately 120,000 distinct CDR3 sequences, with about 15% occurring only once. Input material: whole blood. All receptors derive from an adult who was a healthcare worker with PCR-confirmed SARS-CoV-2 infection or an uninfected control (not recorded which).

This clonotype was observed a handful of times. The J gene is TRBJ2-7, the V gene TRBV28; 9 nucleotides line up with TRBD1. V shed 4 bases, J shed 3 bases, and the junction held 7 bases outside the gene matches. In germline, CDR1 is MDHEN, CDR2 SYDVKM. The CDR3 is made up of 15 amino acids. The CDR3 nucleotides are TGTGCCAGCAGTTCTCCGGGACAGGGTCGCTACGAGCAGTACTTC. It translates to CASSSPGQGRYEQYF.

CDR3 bases: TGCAGTGCTAGGCGGGGGCAAGAGACCCAGTACTTC. Translation: CSARRGQETQYF. The chain has TRBV20-1 and TRBJ2-5; 7 nucleotides agree with TRBD2. The V and J ends lost 3 bases and 2 bases, in that order; junction bases with no gene match: 0. This CDR3 is 12 amino acids long. Germline CDR1 is DFQATT and CDR2 is SNEGSKA (reference sequence).

The chain uses TRBV4-1 and TRBJ2-1; perhaps TRBD2 as D (6 bases). V shed 3 bases and J shed 0 bases, with 9 bases lying between them. CDR1 is MGHRA and CDR2 is YSYEKL in the germline V gene. The CDR3 contains 15 residues. As DNA, the CDR3 is TGCGCCAGCAGCCATCAGCGGGCCTCCTACAATGAGCAGTTCTTC. Its protein is CASSHQRASYNEQFF.

The V call is TRBV9, the J call TRBJ2-5, with a tentative D call TRBD1 (5 bases). Germline V lookup: CDR1 SGDLS, CDR2 YYNGEE. This CDR3 comprises 15 residues. V was clipped by 4 bases and J by 1 base, with 14 bases between them. The CDR3 region has the DNA TGTGCCAGCAGCTTGGGGCACCGACCCCAAGAGACCCAGTACTTC. It codes for CASSLGHRPQETQYF.

The chain is built from TRBV7-2 and TRBJ2-5; TRBD2 might be the D (7 bases). Trimming removed 4 bases from V and 5 bases from J, with 17 bases in between. Germline assignment: CDR1 SGHTA and CDR2 FQGNSA. This CDR3 has 15 residues. CDR3 sequence: CASSSRGGELETQYF. CDR3 coding DNA: TGTGCCAGCAGCTCACGAGGGGGGGAATTGGAGACCCAGTACTTC.

This clonotype was counted a few times. The chain combines TRBV7-9 with TRBJ1-6; 9 bases match TRBD1. The CDR3 length is 16 residues. CDR1 and CDR2 from the germline V gene are SEHNR and FQNEAQ (reference sequence). The V and J ends lost 4 bases and 4 bases, in that order; junction bases with no gene match: 5. The CDR3 DNA reads TGTGCCAGCAGCTCCCCGACAGGGGGGTATAATTCACCCCTCCACTTT. Amino acids: CASSSPTGGYNSPLHF.

The chain has TRBV10-3 and TRBJ1-5; TRBD1 agrees at 9 bases. Germline CDR1 is ENHRY and CDR2 is SYGVKD. Unmatched junction bases numbered 8, after V lost 10 bases and J lost 7 bases. The CDR3 consists of 13 residues. The CDR3 sequence is CATRTGETQPQHF. The CDR3 bases are TGTGCCACCCGGACAGGGGAAACCCAGCCCCAGCATTTT.

The sample holds a few counts of this clonotype. The V call is TRBV12-3 or TRBV12-4, the J call TRBJ1-6; the D is unclear. This CDR3 is 16 amino acids long. Trimming stripped 7 bases from V and 9 bases from J, with 22 bases between. CDR3 loop: CASNFSGLGGSSPLHF. The DNA of the CDR3 is TGTGCCAGCAACTTTAGCGGCCTAGGAGGCAGTTCACCCCTCCACTTT.

The rearrangement joins TRBV29-1 to TRBJ2-2; D may match TRBD1 or TRBD2 (6 bases each). The CDR3 covers 14 residues. CDR1 and CDR2 (germline): SQVTM, ANQGSEA. Trimming took 6 bases from V and 2 from J, leaving 13 bases between them. The CDR3 coding sequence is TGCAGCGTCGGGGGACATAGAAACACCGGGGAGCTGTTTTTT. Its translation is CSVGGHRNTGELFF.

The gene calls are TRBV5-5 and TRBJ2-7; D is undetermined. Trimming took off 3 bases at V and 5 bases at J, with 9 bases between the two ends. The CDR3 length is 12 residues. In germline, CDR1 is SGHKS, CDR2 YYEKEE (reference sequence). In DNA, the CDR3 is TGTGCCAGCAGCTCGAGAATAGACGAGCAGTACTTC. Translating gives CASSSRIDEQYF. The variable domain in full, with the rest retrieved from reference TRBV5-5 and TRBJ2-7, is DAGVTQSPTHLIKTRGQQVTLRCSPISGHKSVSWYQQVLGQGPQFIFQYYEKEERGRGNFPDRFSARQFPNYSSELNVNALLLGDSALYLCASSSRIDEQYFGPGTRLTVT.

A few counts support this clonotype. The chain recombines TRBV10-3 with TRBJ2-1; TRBD1 aligns across 8 bases. The length of the CDR3 is 13 residues. Germline lookup yields CDR1 ENHRY and CDR2 SYGVKD. The trim removed 6 bases at V and 5 bases at J, leaving 3 bases unmatched. The CDR3 here is CAISQTGDNEQFF. The CDR3, as DNA: TGTGCCATCAGCCAGACAGGGGACAATGAGCAGTTCTTC.

This clonotype was observed a handful of times. V is TRBV24-1 and J is TRBJ2-1, with 9 bases matching TRBD2. CDR3 length: 15 residues. The junction had 4 bases not matched to a gene; V was cut back by 3 bases and J by 5 bases. CDR1 is KGHDR, CDR2 SFDVKD, per germline. CDR3 sequence reads: CATSDVLAGHNEQFF. CDR3 coding DNA: TGTGCCACCAGTGATGTACTAGCGGGTCACAATGAGCAGTTCTTC.

The sample holds a few counts of this clonotype. The chain joins TRBV20-1 to TRBJ2-5, with D uncertain. This CDR3 spans 13 amino acids. Germline loops: CDR1 DFQATT, CDR2 SNEGSKA (reference sequence). V was cut by 0 bases and J by 7 bases, with 12 bases left in between. CDR3: CSARDDPIGTQYF. CDR3 sequence (DNA): TGCAGTGCTAGAGATGACCCGATCGGGACCCAGTACTTC.

The chain joins TRBV10-2 to TRBJ1-2; no clear D. Germline V gives CDR1 WSHSY, CDR2 SAAADI. Deletions cut 0 bases from V and 3 bases from J, with 11 bases between. The length of the CDR3 is 15 residues. DNA for the CDR3: TGCGCCAGCAGTGAGTCCCCACAGAGGCACTATGGCTACACCTTC. It codes for CASSESPQRHYGYTF.

This clonotype has a handful of counts. This sequence joins TRBV3-1 and TRBJ2-3; 7 bases map to TRBD1. The CDR3 covers 15 residues. Trimming removed 6 bases from V and 2 bases from J; junction bases left unmatched: 8. CDR1 and CDR2 (germline): LGHDT, YNNKEL (reference sequence). The CDR3 DNA reads as TGTGCCAGCAGGTCACGAGGGGGCTACACAGATACGCAGTATTTT. It encodes CASRSRGGYTDTQYF.